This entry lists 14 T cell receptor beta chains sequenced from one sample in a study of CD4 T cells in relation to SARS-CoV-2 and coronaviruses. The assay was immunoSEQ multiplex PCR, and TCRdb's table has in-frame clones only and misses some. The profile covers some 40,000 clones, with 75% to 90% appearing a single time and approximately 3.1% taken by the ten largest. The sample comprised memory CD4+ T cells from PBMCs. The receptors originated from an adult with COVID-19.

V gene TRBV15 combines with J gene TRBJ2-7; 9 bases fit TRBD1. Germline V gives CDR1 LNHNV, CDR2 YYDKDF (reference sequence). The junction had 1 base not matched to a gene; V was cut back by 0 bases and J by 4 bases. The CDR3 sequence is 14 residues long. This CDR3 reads CATSRDGQGYEQYF. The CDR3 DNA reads TGTGCCACCAGCAGAGATGGACAGGGGTACGAGCAGTACTTC.

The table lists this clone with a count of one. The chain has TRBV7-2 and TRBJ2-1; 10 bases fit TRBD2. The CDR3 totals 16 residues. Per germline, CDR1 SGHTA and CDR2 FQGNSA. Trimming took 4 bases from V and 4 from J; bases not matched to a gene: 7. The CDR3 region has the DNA TGTGCCAGCAGCTCCCTAGCGGGAGTCGGGTACAATGAGCAGTTCTTC. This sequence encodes CASSSLAGVGYNEQFF.

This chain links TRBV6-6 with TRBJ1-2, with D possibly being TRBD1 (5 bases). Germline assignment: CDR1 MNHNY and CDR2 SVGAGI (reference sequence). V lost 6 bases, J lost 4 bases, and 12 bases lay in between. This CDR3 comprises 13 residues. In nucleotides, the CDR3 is TGTGCCAGCAGAACTCAGGGCCCCTATGGCTACACCTTC. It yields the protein CASRTQGPYGYTF.

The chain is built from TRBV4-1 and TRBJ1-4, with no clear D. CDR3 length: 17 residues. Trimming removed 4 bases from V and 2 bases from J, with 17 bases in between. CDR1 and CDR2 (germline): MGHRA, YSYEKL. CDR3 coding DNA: TGCGCCAGCAGCCTCGTCTCCCTAGGGATGACTAATGAAAAACTGTTTTTT. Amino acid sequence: CASSLVSLGMTNEKLFF.

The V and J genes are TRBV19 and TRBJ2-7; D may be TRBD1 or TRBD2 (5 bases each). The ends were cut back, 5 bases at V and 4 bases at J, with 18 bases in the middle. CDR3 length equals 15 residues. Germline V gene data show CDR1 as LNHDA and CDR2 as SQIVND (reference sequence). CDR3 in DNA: TGTGCCAGTAGTCTGAGGCCGAGGGGCGGATACGAGCAGTACTTC. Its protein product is CASSLRPRGGYEQYF.

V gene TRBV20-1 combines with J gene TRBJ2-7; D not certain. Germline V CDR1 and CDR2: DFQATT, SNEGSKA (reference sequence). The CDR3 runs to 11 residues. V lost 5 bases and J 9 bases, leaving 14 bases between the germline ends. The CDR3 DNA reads TGCAGTGCTGGACCTCGCGTGGCGCAGTACTTC. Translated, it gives CSAGPRVAQYF.

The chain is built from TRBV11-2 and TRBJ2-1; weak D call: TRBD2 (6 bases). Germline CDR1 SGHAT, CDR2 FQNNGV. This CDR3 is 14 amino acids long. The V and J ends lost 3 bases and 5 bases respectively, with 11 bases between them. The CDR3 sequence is CASSFSAGHNEQFF. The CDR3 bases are TGTGCCAGCAGCTTCTCAGCGGGCCACAATGAGCAGTTCTTC. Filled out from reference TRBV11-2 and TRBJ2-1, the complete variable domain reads EAGVAQSPRYKIIEKRQSVAFWCNPISGHATLYWYQQILGQGPKLLIQFQNNGVVDDSQLPKDRFSAERLKGVDSTLKIQPAKLEDSAVYLCASSFSAGHNEQFFGPGTRLTVL.

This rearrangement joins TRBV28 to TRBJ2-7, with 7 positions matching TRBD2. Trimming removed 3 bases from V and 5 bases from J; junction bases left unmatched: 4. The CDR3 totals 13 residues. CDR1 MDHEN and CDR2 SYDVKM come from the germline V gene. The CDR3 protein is CASSFRLADEQYF. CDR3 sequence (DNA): TGTGCCAGCAGTTTCCGACTAGCAGACGAGCAGTACTTC.

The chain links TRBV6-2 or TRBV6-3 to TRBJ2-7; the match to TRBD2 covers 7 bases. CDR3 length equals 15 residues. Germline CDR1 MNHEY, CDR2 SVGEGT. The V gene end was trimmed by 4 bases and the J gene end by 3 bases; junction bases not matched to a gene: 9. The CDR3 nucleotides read TGTGCCAGCAGTTCTATACCGACGGGAGGCTACGAGCAGTACTTC. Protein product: CASSSIPTGGYEQYF.

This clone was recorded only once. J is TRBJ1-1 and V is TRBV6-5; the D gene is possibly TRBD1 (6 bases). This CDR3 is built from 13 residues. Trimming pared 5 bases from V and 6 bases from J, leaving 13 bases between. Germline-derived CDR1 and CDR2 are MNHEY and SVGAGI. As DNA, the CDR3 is TGTGCCAGCAGTCAGAACAGGGATGCTGAAGCTTTCTTT. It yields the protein CASSQNRDAEAFF.

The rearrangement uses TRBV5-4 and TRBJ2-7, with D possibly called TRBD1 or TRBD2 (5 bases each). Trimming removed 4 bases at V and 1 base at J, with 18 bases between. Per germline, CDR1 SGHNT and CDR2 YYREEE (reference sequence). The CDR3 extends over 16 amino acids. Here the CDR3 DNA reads TGTGCCAGCAGCACCTTGGGGCGGGCGAAATCCTACGAGCAGTACTTC. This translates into CASSTLGRAKSYEQYF. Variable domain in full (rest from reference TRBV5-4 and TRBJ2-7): ETGVTQSPTHLIKTRGQQVTLRCSSQSGHNTVSWYQQALGQGPQFIFQYYREEENGRGNFPPRFSGLQFPNYSSELNVNALELDDSALYLCASSTLGRAKSYEQYFGPGTRLTVT.

The CDR3 is CASSSAVATPDTQYF. DNA for the CDR3: TGTGCCAGCAGCTCAGCGGTCGCCACCCCTGATACGCAGTATTTT. The chain employs TRBV5-4 and TRBJ2-3; D is perhaps TRBD2 (5 bases). Per germline, CDR1 SGHNT and CDR2 YYREEE (reference sequence). This CDR3 contains 15 residues. Trimming shortened V by 3 bases and J by 6 bases, and 17 bases separated the two germline ends.

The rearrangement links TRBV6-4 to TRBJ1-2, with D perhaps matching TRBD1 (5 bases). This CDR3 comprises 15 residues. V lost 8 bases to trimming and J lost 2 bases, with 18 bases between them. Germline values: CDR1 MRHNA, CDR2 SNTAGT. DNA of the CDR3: TGTGCCAGCCCTCCCCCGGGACGGGGAAACTATGGCTACACCTTC. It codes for CASPPPGRGNYGYTF.

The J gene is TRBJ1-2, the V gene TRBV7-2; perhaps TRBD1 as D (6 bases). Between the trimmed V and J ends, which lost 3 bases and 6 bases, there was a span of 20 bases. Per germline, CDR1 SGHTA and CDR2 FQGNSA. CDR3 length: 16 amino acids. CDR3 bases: TGTGCCAGCAGCTTCTCAGTACAGGGTGCGAGGGATGGCTACACCTTC. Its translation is CASSFSVQGARDGYTF. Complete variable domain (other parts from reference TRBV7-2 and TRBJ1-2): GAGVSQSPSNKVTEKGKDVELRCDPISGHTALYWYRQSLGQGLEFLIYFQGNSAPDKSGLPSDRFSAERTGGSVSTLTIQRTQQEDSAVYLCASSFSVQGARDGYTFGSGTRLTVV.